Each of the 22 T cell receptor beta chains below was sequenced from the same sample in a study of tumor and adjacent non-tumor tissue in lung cancer. The template was RNA from unsorted bulk tissue. Three rounds of nested PCR, following a modified ARM-PCR protocol, produced the TCRbeta library. MiXCR, run by TCRdb on the multiplex PCR reads, gives a single entry per CDR3 protein. Here the sample spans approximately 130,000 distinct CDR3 sequences, about 66% being singletons. Sequenced material: lung tumor tissue. Receptors were obtained from a man aged 25-45 years with non-small cell lung cancer.

This clonotype has only a few counts. A junction end diverges from the germline sequence, so it may reflect a read error. CDR3 DNA sequence: TGTGCCAGCAGCCCAGGGGGGCGCACCAATCAGCCTCAGCATTTT. The encoded protein is CASSPGGRTNQPQHF. The chain uses TRBV11-2 and TRBJ1-5; 7 bases are shared with TRBD1. Germline V gene lookup returns CDR1 SGHAT and CDR2 FQNNGV. The CDR3 consists of 15 residues.

Worth noting for this clonotype: This may stem from a read error, because a much larger clone lies one nucleotide away. The V and J genes are TRBV4-1 and TRBJ2-5; 10 bases line up with TRBD1. This CDR3 has 17 residues. V lost 0 bases to trimming and J lost 3 bases; unmatched junction nucleotides: 7. In germline, CDR1 is MGHRA, CDR2 YSYEKL. CDR3 DNA sequence: TGCGCCAGCAGCCAAGATCCGGGACAGGGGTTCGAAGAGACCCAGTACTTC. Translated, it gives CASSQDPGQGFEETQYF.

About this clonotype: This may be a read error: a much more frequent sequence differs by one nucleotide. The rearrangement links TRBV12-3 or TRBV12-4 to TRBJ2-1; D perhaps matches TRBD2 (5 bases). The CDR3 contains 11 residues. CDR3 nucleotides: TGTACCAGCAGCTCCCGGGGTGAGCAGTTCTTC. It yields the protein CTSSSRGEQFF.

CDR3: CASSLPSGGSGEQFF. The CDR3 nucleotides are TGTGCCAGCAGTTTGCCTAGCGGGGGGTCTGGTGAGCAGTTCTTC. The genes are TRBV6-2 or TRBV6-3 and TRBJ2-1; 11 bases map to TRBD2. The germline V gene encodes CDR1 MNHEY and CDR2 SVGEGT. CDR3 size: 15 residues. V lost 4 bases to trimming and J lost 9 bases; unmatched junction nucleotides: 8.

Regarding this clonotype: This sequence may be a read error, since a much larger clone differs from it by one base. This rearrangement joins TRBV29-1 to TRBJ2-1; tentatively, D is TRBD2 (6 bases). The germline CDR1 and CDR2 sequences are SQVTM and ANQGSEA. V was cut by 7 bases and J by 7 bases, with 32 bases left in between. The CDR3 totals 18 residues. The CDR3 DNA is TGCAGCGCTCTGACCTTTCCCCGGGACTCTCCGTATAGGAATGAGCAGTTCTTC. Its translation is CSALTFPRDSPYRNEQFF.

This clonotype was counted ten times or more. The chain carries TRBV20-1 and TRBJ2-2; D uncertain. CDR3 length: 13 amino acids. V lost 6 bases and J 4 bases, leaving 12 bases between the germline ends. Germline CDR1 and CDR2: DFQATT and SNEGSKA (reference sequence). CDR3 in DNA: TGCAGTGCCCCCCTAAAGAGCACCGGGGAGCTGTTTTTT. Translated, it gives CSAPLKSTGELFF.

This clonotype was seen only a few times. The junction shows a germline mismatch at one end, possibly a read error. DNA of the CDR3: TGCGCCTGCAGCCAAGATCAACTCCGGACCGGGGAGCTGTTTTTT. Amino acid sequence: CACSQDQLRTGELFF. The J gene is TRBJ2-2, the V gene TRBV4-3, with D hard to call. Germline lookup yields CDR1 LGHNA and CDR2 YSLEER. The CDR3 covers 15 residues.

For this clonotype: A much larger clone lies a single base off, so this may be a read error. The chain uses TRBV12-3 or TRBV12-4 and TRBJ2-7; D is possibly TRBD2 (5 bases). The CDR3 runs to 14 residues. The V end lost 4 bases, the J end lost 0 bases, and 10 bases lay between the germline ends. CDR3 in amino acids: CASSSWELSYEQYF. In nucleotides, the CDR3 is TGTGCCAGCAGTTCCTGGGAGCTCTCCTACGAGCAGTACTTC.

This clonotype was observed at least ten times. CDR3 bases: TGCGCCAGCAGCGTCCTTGGACCCAACAATGAGCAGTTCTTC. The encoded protein is CASSVLGPNNEQFF. V is TRBV4-1 and J is TRBJ2-1; D call uncertain. The CDR3 is made up of 14 amino acids. The V gene's germline CDR1 is MGHRA and CDR2 YSYEKL. V was trimmed by 5 bases and J by 5 bases, leaving 13 bases between them.

The rearrangement uses TRBV11-2 and TRBJ2-2, with TRBD1 matching over 7 bases. The J segment lost 5 bases and the V segment lost 5 bases, leaving 8 bases of the junction unmatched. The germline V gene encodes CDR1 SGHAT and CDR2 FQNNGV. The CDR3 extends over 15 amino acids. The CDR3 coding sequence is TGTGCCAGCAGCACCTTGACAGGGAAAACCGGGGAGCTGTTTTTT. This gives the protein CASSTLTGKTGELFF. Full variable domain (missing parts from reference TRBV11-2 and TRBJ2-2): EAGVAQSPRYKIIEKRQSVAFWCNPISGHATLYWYQQILGQGPKLLIQFQNNGVVDDSQLPKDRFSAERLKGVDSTLKIQPAKLEDSAVYLCASSTLTGKTGELFFGEGSRLTVL.

There are a few counts of this clonotype. No conserved phenylalanine or tryptophan is present at the end of the CDR3, so a read error is the likely explanation. The chain recombines TRBV12-3 or TRBV12-4 with TRBJ1-6, with D possibly TRBD1 on 5 matching bases. Trimming pared 4 bases from V and 9 bases from J, leaving 10 bases between. There are 13 residues in the CDR3. The CDR3 DNA follows: TGTGCCAGCAGTTGGGACGATAGTTCACCCCTCCACCTT. It translates to CASSWDDSSPLHL.

In regard to this clonotype: This could be a read error, since a much larger clone is one nucleotide away. This rearrangement joins TRBV4-1 to TRBJ2-3; the D is unclear. Germline CDR1 reads MGHRA; CDR2 reads YSYEKL. The CDR3 has 13 amino acids. CDR3 nucleotides: TGCACCAGCAGCCAGAGAGAGGCAGATACGCAGTATTTT. Translated: CTSSQREADTQYF.

This clonotype was observed at least ten times. This chain joins TRBV6-6 and TRBJ2-1; TRBD2 might be the D (6 bases). V was pared by 2 bases and J by 9 bases, with 20 bases between. Germline loops: CDR1 MNHNY, CDR2 SVGAGI (reference sequence). The CDR3 spans 16 residues. The CDR3 here is CASSYGPTGLHSEQFF. In nucleotides, the CDR3 is TGTGCCAGCAGTTACGGGCCGACGGGACTCCATAGTGAGCAGTTCTTC.

V is TRBV12-3 or TRBV12-4 and J is TRBJ1-4, with TRBD1 identical over 8 bases. Losses at the gene ends were 6 bases for V and 7 bases for J; bases not matched to a gene: 7. The CDR3 loop spans 14 amino acids. The CDR3 is CASSFTTGAEKLFF. The CDR3 DNA is TGTGCCAGCAGCTTTACGACAGGGGCTGAAAAACTGTTTTTT.

On this clonotype itself: An end of the junction does not agree with germline; a read error may underlie this. The chain recombines TRBV5-4 with TRBJ1-3; no clear D gene. From germline, CDR1 is SGHNT and CDR2 YYREEE (reference sequence). The CDR3 extends over 14 amino acids. The CDR3 sequence: CASSTDMTGNTLYF. CDR3 DNA: TGTGCCAGCAGCACCGACATGACCGGAAACACCTTATATTTT.

The genes are TRBV20-1 and TRBJ2-7; 7 positions match TRBD1. Looked up from germline, CDR1 is DFQATT and CDR2 is SNEGSKA (reference sequence). This CDR3 contains 12 residues. The CDR3 spells CSVPGTVYEQYF. The CDR3 DNA sequence: TGCAGCGTTCCCGGGACAGTCTACGAGCAGTACTTC.

Turning to this clonotype: In this CDR3 the conserved last residue, phenylalanine or tryptophan, is missing, so a read error is likely. V usage is TRBV11-2 and J usage is TRBJ2-1; no definite D call. V lost 5 bases and J 0 bases, leaving 17 bases between the germline ends. Germline V gene data show CDR1 as SGHAT and CDR2 as FQNNGV. The CDR3 consists of 17 residues. Here the CDR3 reads CASSPRQDGYSYNEQFL. The CDR3, as DNA: TGTGCCAGCAGCCCTCGGCAGGACGGATACTCCTACAATGAGCAGTTCCTC.

Notes on this clonotype: Germline and junction disagree at one end, which may indicate a read error. The chain has TRBV5-6 and TRBJ2-2; a possible D gene is TRBD2 (5 bases). Germline V CDR1 and CDR2: SGHDT, YYEEEE. The CDR3 loop spans 14 amino acids. The CDR3 DNA sequence: TGTGTCAGCAGCTTCGGAGGGAACACCGGGGAGCTGTTTTTT. Its protein product is CVSSFGGNTGELFF.

As regards this clonotype: A much larger clone is a single base away; this may be a read error. The rearrangement uses TRBV20-1 and TRBJ2-7, with D possibly being TRBD1 (5 bases). This CDR3 has 11 amino acids. CDR1 and CDR2 (germline): DFQATT, SNEGSKA (reference sequence). The V gene lost 8 bases and the J gene lost 5 bases, with 13 bases spanning the gap. The CDR3 loop reads CSTTDRDEQYF. DNA for the CDR3: TGCAGTACTACCGACAGAGACGAGCAGTACTTC.

The rearrangement uses TRBV5-1 and TRBJ1-1; D gene unclear. Trimming took off 0 bases at V and 1 base at J, with 10 bases between the two ends. The CDR3 is 15 amino acids. The germline CDR1 and CDR2 sequences are SGHRS and YFSETQ. Here the CDR3 reads CASSLAGWTNTEAFF. The CDR3 bases are TGCGCCAGCAGCTTGGCTGGATGGACGAACACTGAAGCTTTCTTT.

This clonotype came up many times. This chain connects TRBV4-1 to TRBJ2-6; 9 bases map to TRBD1. CDR1 is MGHRA, CDR2 YSYEKL, per germline. Trimming at V came to 5 bases and at J to 9 bases, leaving 11 bases not matched to a gene. The CDR3 is 16 residues long. CDR3 coding DNA: TGCGCCAGCAGCAATGGACAGGGGACGAAGAACAACGTCCTGACTTTC. Protein sequence: CASSNGQGTKNNVLTF.

Remarks on this clonotype: With a much larger clone just one base away, this may be a read error. The V and J genes are TRBV20-1 and TRBJ2-7; TRBD2 matches 10 bases. In germline, CDR1 is DFQATT, CDR2 SNEGSKA (reference sequence). The CDR3 is 15 amino acids. The V gene end was trimmed by 6 bases and the J gene end by 0 bases; junction bases not matched to a gene: 8. CDR3 residues: CSAGRASGSSYEQYF. CDR3 DNA sequence: TGCAGTGCGGGGAGGGCTAGCGGGAGCTCCTACGAGCAGTACTTC.